This T cell receptor beta chain was obtained from a study of CD8 T cells in Susac syndrome. Study details: Clinical remission applied to under 10 sequenced Susac syndrome patients, and more than five had active disease.

The V gene's germline CDR1 is PRHDT and CDR2 FYEKMQ (reference sequence). The CDR3 spans 13 residues. After removal of 5 bases from V and 4 bases from J, the junction contained 2 bases not matched to a gene. The authors sequenced TCR beta from blood CD8+ and CD4+ T cells. An amount of RNA that ranged from roughly 0.5 to 1 ug was reverse transcribed with random hexamers. One entry per CDR3 protein, called by TCRdb with MiXCR from the immunoSEQ multiplex PCR reads. Among about 71,000 distinct CDR3 sequences, roughly 93% were seen once, and the ten largest hold roughly 0.16%. This chain links TRBV13 with TRBJ2-3; TRBD1 agrees at 8 bases. The sequence derives from a human donor with Susac syndrome. Sequencing was carried out using CD4+ T cells from PBMCs. CDR3 DNA: TGTGCCAGCAGCCGACAGGGGCCAGATACGCAGTATTTT. It specifies CASSRQGPDTQYF.